The T cell receptor beta chain under discussion was sequenced for a study of blood T cells in healthy people across ages. Looking at the study overall: The capture of about one barcoded beta molecule per two T cells was achieved by template switching. Findings and caveats of the study: Per million T cells, the diversity of TCR beta decreased roughly linearly as age advanced. Both higher diversity and more naive CD4+ cells marked long-lived donors when set against aged donors.

V gave up 6 bases and J gave up 4 bases, with 13 bases separating them. This CDR3 is 14 amino acids long. Germline values: CDR1 SGHTA, CDR2 FQGNSA. The authors ran a second PCR of roughly 6 to 12 cycles using a sample-barcoded 5' primer and a J-beta primer mix. TCRdb reprocessed the 5' RACE reads with MiXCR, giving one entry per CDR3 protein. Of around 1,000,000 distinct CDR3 sequences in the sample, 20% to 25% were seen once. Note on this clonotype: No antigen is known for it.

These same data were also listed under a study on T cells of mothers and their children. That study adds: Mothers gave over 9 million TCR beta CDR3 reads each, and children several million each.

The sequencing input was blood. The V and J genes are TRBV7-2 and TRBJ2-1; a possible D gene is TRBD1 (5 bases). The sequence came from a girl aged 2-9 years in good health. The CDR3: CASRSKAGYNEQFF. CDR3 sequence (DNA): TGTGCCAGCAGGTCGAAAGCAGGGTACAATGAGCAGTTCTTC.